This TCR beta chain was captured by sequencing in a study of blood T cell repertoires in COVID-19. Study overall: PBMCs, B-cell-depleted T cells, or T cells provided the cDNA or gDNA that made up the material.

This clone has only a few counts. Method: immunoSEQ multiplex PCR; TCRdb's copy keeps in-frame clones and lacks some. The sample lists about 170,000 clones, roughly four fifths occurring once. Germline V gene sequence: CDR1 ENHRY, CDR2 SYGVKD. The CDR3 is 12 amino acids. Trimming at V came to 8 bases and at J to 10 bases, leaving 5 bases not matched to a gene. Sequenced input: peripheral blood. This clonotype was sampled from a human donor with acute or convalescent COVID-19. The donor label of this sample is uncertain. The rearrangement joins TRBV10-3 to TRBJ1-6, with 7 bases identical to TRBD1. The CDR3 loop reads CAIGPQGSPLHF. DNA for the CDR3: TGTGCCATCGGCCCACAGGGGTCACCCCTCCACTTT.